These 32 T cell receptor beta chains share one sample of origin, sequenced in a study of T cell repertoires in aging, cancer and after chemotherapy. TRB rearrangements spanning V, D and J were amplified using mixed TRB-A/B primers. TCRdb independently ran MiXCR on the multiplex PCR reads; one entry per CDR3 protein. The sample lists 1,000 to 1,500 distinct CDR3 sequences, about 23% seen once, with over 25% in the top ten. TCR beta rearrangements were amplified from peripheral blood genomic DNA. Source material: blood. These TCRs come from a human donor with a solid tumor.

This clonotype is termed large. The rearrangement uses TRBV6-5 and TRBJ2-2; 10 nucleotides agree with TRBD2. This CDR3 is 16 amino acids long. V shed 7 bases, J shed 1 base, and the junction held 6 bases outside the gene matches. Germline assignment: CDR1 MNHEY and CDR2 SVGAGI. CDR3: CASNSGLAVNTGELFF. The CDR3, as DNA: TGTGCCAGCAACTCTGGACTAGCGGTGAACACCGGGGAGCTGTTTTTT.

A few counts support this clonotype. DNA for the CDR3: TGTGCCAGCAGCTCCGACAGGAGGTGGACTGAAGCTTTCTTT. Translating gives CASSSDRRWTEAFF. The chain has TRBV5-4 and TRBJ1-1; the D gene is possibly TRBD1 (6 bases). The germline V gene has CDR1 SGHNT and CDR2 YYREEE (reference sequence). V gave up 3 bases and J gave up 5 bases, with 14 bases separating them. CDR3 length equals 14 residues.

The chain uses TRBV7-6 and TRBJ2-7; D not certain. The CDR3 covers 12 residues. V lost 1 base and J lost 7, with 8 bases in between. The V gene's germline CDR1 is SGHVS and CDR2 FNYEAQ. CDR3 amino acids: CASSLGTWEQYF. The CDR3 DNA follows: TGTGCCAGCAGCTTAGGGACGTGGGAGCAGTACTTC.

This clonotype was counted a single time. V usage is TRBV7-6 and J usage is TRBJ2-7, with 9 nucleotides matching TRBD2. The germline V gene encodes CDR1 SGHVS and CDR2 FNYEAQ. V trimming: 0 bases; J trimming: 3 bases; junction bases outside the gene matches: 9. The CDR3 spans 17 residues. The CDR3 reads CASSLAASGGTLYEQYF. The CDR3 DNA reads as TGTGCCAGCAGCTTAGCCGCCAGCGGGGGGACCCTCTACGAGCAGTACTTC.

The rearrangement uses TRBV5-1 and TRBJ2-5, with 7 bases that match TRBD2. The V gene's germline CDR1 is SGHRS and CDR2 YFSETQ. V lost 5 bases and J lost 2; bases outside the gene matches: 9. There are 15 residues in the CDR3. The CDR3 nucleotides are TGCGCCAGCAGAATTGGCTGGCGGGAGCAAGAGACCCAGTACTTC. This gives the protein CASRIGWREQETQYF.

This chain connects TRBV7-9 to TRBJ2-5, with D possibly TRBD2 on 6 matching bases. The germline CDR1 and CDR2 sequences are SEHNR and FQNEAQ (reference sequence). The CDR3 has 15 amino acids. V was cut by 1 base and J by 2 bases, with 11 bases left in between. The CDR3: CASSLVGGVQETQYF. The CDR3 DNA is TGTGCCAGCAGCTTAGTGGGGGGAGTACAAGAGACCCAGTACTTC.

This clonotype was found a few times. The J gene is TRBJ1-4, the V gene TRBV5-1; a weak D match, TRBD1 (6 bases). The CDR3 runs to 14 residues. The V gene lost 0 bases and the J gene lost 7 bases, with 10 bases spanning the gap. From germline, CDR1 is SGHRS and CDR2 YFSETQ. The CDR3, as DNA: TGCGCCAGCAGCTTGGACAGGGAAGGTGAAAAACTGTTTTTT. Its translation is CASSLDREGEKLFF. Using reference TRBV5-1 and TRBJ1-4 for the parts outside the CDR3, the full variable domain is KAGVTQTPRYLIKTRGQQVTLSCSPISGHRSVSWYQQTPGQGLQFLFEYFSETQRNKGNFPGRFSGRQFSNSRSEMNVSTLELGDSALYLCASSLDREGEKLFFGSGTQLSVL.

In its sample, this clonotype was seen a few times. The genes are TRBV19 and TRBJ1-1; TRBD1 might be the D (5 bases). V lost 5 bases and J lost 7, with 14 bases in between. The CDR3 has 13 residues. CDR1 is LNHDA, CDR2 SQIVND, per germline (reference sequence). In DNA, the CDR3 is TGTGCCAGTAGTCCCGGGACGGGCTTTGAAGCTTTCTTT. This translates into CASSPGTGFEAFF.

This clonotype is categorized as hyperexpanded. The V and J genes are TRBV6-6 and TRBJ1-4; TRBD1 matches at 7 bases. The germline CDR1 and CDR2 sequences are MNHNY and SVGAGI (reference sequence). V dropped 6 bases and J dropped 3; count of bases not matched to a gene: 13. The length of the CDR3 is 17 residues. CDR3 in amino acids: CASSPNGGGGANEKLFF. CDR3 sequence (DNA): TGTGCCAGCAGCCCCAATGGAGGGGGCGGCGCTAATGAAAAACTGTTTTTT.

The chain uses TRBV20-1 and TRBJ1-6, with D possibly being TRBD1 (5 bases). Germline CDR1 is DFQATT and CDR2 is SNEGSKA (reference sequence). This CDR3 is 14 amino acids long. V was clipped by 3 bases and J by 5 bases, with 11 bases between them. The CDR3 region is CSARTALDNSPLHF. The CDR3 bases are TGCAGTGCTAGGACAGCCCTTGATAATTCACCCCTCCACTTT.

In its sample, this clonotype ranks as medium-sized. This sequence joins TRBV5-6 and TRBJ2-3, with 8 bases that match TRBD1. V was clipped by 3 bases and J by 2 bases; unmatched bases: 5. Germline V gives CDR1 SGHDT, CDR2 YYEEEE. The CDR3 is 15 amino acids. The CDR3 coding sequence is TGTGCCAGCAGCTCCGGGACAGGTTTCACAGATACGCAGTATTTT. Translating gives CASSSGTGFTDTQYF.

The V call is TRBV6-6, the J call TRBJ2-4; D possibly corresponds to TRBD2 (6 bases). CDR1 is MNHNY, CDR2 SVGAGI, per germline (reference sequence). V lost 1 base and J lost 3, with 16 bases in between. This CDR3 has 17 residues. CDR3 loop: CASSYWGNPGDKNIQYF. The CDR3 bases are TGTGCCAGCAGTTACTGGGGGAACCCGGGGGACAAAAACATTCAGTACTTC.

The chain is built from TRBV6-2 or TRBV6-3 and TRBJ1-6; D remains ambiguous. The CDR3 consists of 14 residues. V lost 5 bases and J 9 bases, leaving 14 bases between the germline ends. Germline CDR1 and CDR2: MNHEY and SVGEGT. CDR3 DNA sequence: TGTGCCAGCAGTGTGGTAACCCTGAGTTCACCCCTCCACTTT. Its protein is CASSVVTLSSPLHF.

This clonotype is large within its sample. The rearrangement uses TRBV6-5 and TRBJ2-3; TRBD1 matches at 8 bases. The V segment lost 6 bases and the J segment 0 bases; nucleotides outside the gene matches: 5. This CDR3 is built from 15 residues. The V gene's germline CDR1 is MNHEY and CDR2 SVGAGI. This chain's CDR3 is CASSRTGKSTDTQYF. For the CDR3, the DNA is TGTGCCAGCAGCCGGACAGGGAAAAGCACAGATACGCAGTATTTT.

The chain is built from TRBV7-2 and TRBJ1-4; the D is unclear. Looked up from germline, CDR1 is SGHTA and CDR2 is FQGNSA. Trimming left V 5 bases short and J 5 bases short, with 12 bases between. This CDR3 has 14 amino acids. CDR3 sequence reads: CASSPRTGNEKLFF. CDR3 nucleotides: TGTGCCAGCAGCCCCCGGACGGGGAATGAAAAACTGTTTTTT. The variable domain in full, completed from reference TRBV7-2 and TRBJ1-4, reads GAGVSQSPSNKVTEKGKDVELRCDPISGHTALYWYRQSLGQGLEFLIYFQGNSAPDKSGLPSDRFSAERTGGSVSTLTIQRTQQEDSAVYLCASSPRTGNEKLFFGSGTQLSVL.

The chain is built from TRBV4-2 and TRBJ1-2; 8 bases are shared with TRBD1. The CDR3 runs 15 residues. Germline V gives CDR1 LGHNA, CDR2 YNFKEQ. V dropped 0 bases and J dropped 8; count of bases not matched to a gene: 8. The CDR3 is CASSQELTGELGYTF. CDR3 nucleotides: TGTGCCAGCAGCCAAGAACTGACAGGGGAACTAGGCTACACCTTC.

This clonotype is medium-sized (0.01 to 0.1%). The chain links TRBV7-9 to TRBJ2-7, with TRBD1 as a possible D gene (6 bases). V lost 5 bases and J 2 bases, leaving 16 bases between the germline ends. Germline V gene sequence: CDR1 SEHNR, CDR2 FQNEAQ (reference sequence). The CDR3 loop spans 15 amino acids. The CDR3 DNA is TGTGCCAGCAGCCTGACAGGCCTCGGGCCCTACGAGCAGTACTTC. Its translation is CASSLTGLGPYEQYF.

The gene calls are TRBV5-1 and TRBJ1-2; D may be TRBD1 (5 bases). Trimming removed 0 bases at V and 2 bases at J, with 5 bases between. This CDR3 is 13 amino acids long. Germline-derived CDR1 and CDR2 are SGHRS and YFSETQ. The DNA for the CDR3 is TGCGCCAGCAGCTTGGGACAGAACTATGGCTACACCTTC. Its protein is CASSLGQNYGYTF.

Sample share makes this clonotype large. The chain is built from TRBV11-1 and TRBJ2-5; 10 bases map to TRBD1. CDR3 size: 16 residues. The V gene end was trimmed by 3 bases and the J gene end by 3 bases; junction bases not matched to a gene: 7. Germline V gene data show CDR1 as SGHAT and CDR2 as FQDESV (reference sequence). The CDR3 loop is CASSFWATGGKETQYF. CDR3 coding DNA: TGTGCCAGCAGCTTTTGGGCGACAGGGGGCAAAGAGACCCAGTACTTC.

This clonotype was recorded only once. The CDR3 DNA reads TGTGCCACCAGCAGAGGGGGGGGGGGCGAAGAGACCCAGTACTTC. It translates to CATSRGGGGEETQYF. The chain joins TRBV15 to TRBJ2-7; D is perhaps TRBD2 (7 bases). The J call may be wrong; the DNA end is better matched by TRBJ2-5. The germline gives CDR1 LNHNV, CDR2 YYDKDF (reference sequence). The CDR3 has 15 residues.

This clonotype was seen more than once but under ten times. The rearrangement uses TRBV5-1 and TRBJ1-3; tentatively, D is TRBD1 (5 bases). Trimming left V 0 bases short and J 8 bases short, with 9 bases between. The germline V gene encodes CDR1 SGHRS and CDR2 YFSETQ. The CDR3 sequence is 13 residues long. The CDR3 spells CASSLGGRDTIYF. DNA of the CDR3: TGCGCCAGCAGCTTGGGGGGCAGGGACACCATATATTTT.

This clonotype turned up a few times. The rearrangement uses TRBV18 and TRBJ2-5; 9 bases line up with TRBD2. This CDR3 spans 13 amino acids. Germline values: CDR1 KGHSH, CDR2 LQKENI. The V segment lost 8 bases and the J segment 4 bases; nucleotides outside the gene matches: 5. The CDR3 DNA sequence: TGTGCCAGCCAATCGGGACTAGCAGAGACCCAGTACTTC. Encoded protein: CASQSGLAETQYF. The full variable domain, completed using reference TRBV18 and TRBJ2-5, is NAGVMQNPRHLVRRRGQEARLRCSPMKGHSHVYWYRQLPEEGLKFMVYLQKENIIDESGMPKERFSAEFPKEGPSILRIQQVVRGDSAAYFCASQSGLAETQYFGPGTRLLVL.

The chain uses TRBV18 and TRBJ1-4; D is undetermined. V lost 4 bases and J lost 7, with 10 bases in between. The length of the CDR3 is 13 residues. The germline V gene has CDR1 KGHSH and CDR2 LQKENI. The CDR3 here is CASSREVSEKLFF. The CDR3, as DNA: TGTGCCAGCTCACGGGAGGTCAGTGAAAAACTGTTTTTT.

This clonotype is large by share. V and J are TRBV12-3 or TRBV12-4 and TRBJ1-2; D perhaps matches TRBD1 (5 bases). The CDR3 totals 13 residues. V gave up 5 bases and J gave up 4 bases, with 11 bases separating them. Written as DNA, the CDR3 is TGTGCCAGCAGTCGGGACGGGCGCTATGGCTACACCTTC. It encodes CASSRDGRYGYTF.

The chain employs TRBV20-1 and TRBJ2-1; D ambiguous. The V gene lost 2 bases and the J gene lost 3 bases, with 14 bases spanning the gap. CDR3 length: 15 residues. Germline V gene lookup returns CDR1 DFQATT and CDR2 SNEGSKA (reference sequence). CDR3 DNA: TGCAGTGCTAGACCTTCAGGTACTTACTACAATGAGCAGTTCTTC. Translating it yields CSARPSGTYYNEQFF.

As to this clonotype: A much larger clone is a single base away; this may be a read error. The chain joins TRBV30 to TRBJ1-1; no reliable D call. V was shortened by 2 bases and J by 1 base, with 17 bases between the two germline ends. Germline CDR1 GTSNPN, CDR2 SVGIG (reference sequence). This CDR3 is built from 16 residues. Here the CDR3 reads CAWSPLLDGPNTEAFF. Written as DNA, the CDR3 is TGTGCCTGGAGTCCCCTCCTCGACGGACCGAACACTGAAGCTTTCTTT. The full variable domain, with the rest looked up from reference TRBV30 and TRBJ1-1, is SQTIHQWPATLVQPVGSPLSLECTVEGTSNPNLYWYRQAAGRGLQLLFYSVGIGQISSEVPQNLSASRPQDRQFILSSKKLLLSDSGFYLCAWSPLLDGPNTEAFFGQGTRLTVV.

This clonotype was seen a handful of times. The DNA for the CDR3 is TGTGCCACCAGCAGAGCAGGGACGAACACTGAAGCTTTCTTT. Translation gives CATSRAGTNTEAFF. The rearrangement links TRBV15 to TRBJ1-1, with D perhaps matching TRBD1 (5 bases). The length of the CDR3 is 14 residues. CDR1 is LNHNV and CDR2 is YYDKDF in the germline V gene (reference sequence). The V and J ends lost 1 base and 1 base respectively, with 7 bases between them.

This chain uses TRBV27 with TRBJ1-2, with D maybe TRBD1 (5 bases). V was cut by 3 bases and J by 7 bases, with 15 bases left in between. The CDR3 totals 14 residues. CDR1 is MNHEY, CDR2 SMNVEV, per germline (reference sequence). The CDR3 loop reads CASSLGRGLFGYTF. DNA of the CDR3: TGTGCCAGCAGTTTGGGGAGGGGTCTGTTTGGCTACACCTTC.

This clonotype is deemed medium-sized. The chain couples TRBV5-6 to TRBJ1-1, with D maybe TRBD1 (5 bases). V lost 1 base and J lost 5, with 12 bases in between. The CDR3 runs 14 residues. Germline loops: CDR1 SGHDT, CDR2 YYEEEE. The CDR3 is CASSLPGTSTEAFF. As DNA, the CDR3 is TGTGCCAGCAGCTTGCCAGGGACCTCGACTGAAGCTTTCTTT.

The CDR3 nucleotides read TGTGCCAGCAGCTACCACATGGGGGGGGGTGAAAAACTGTTTTTT. Protein: CASSYHMGGGEKLFF. The V gene is TRBV7-9, the J gene TRBJ1-4; D perhaps matches TRBD1 (5 bases). Trimming shortened V by 4 bases and J by 7 bases, and 16 bases separated the two germline ends. CDR1 SEHNR and CDR2 FQNEAQ come from the germline V gene (reference sequence). The length of the CDR3 is 15 residues.

In its sample, this clonotype is large (0.1 to 1%). The chain joins TRBV11-2 to TRBJ2-5; D remains ambiguous. Trimming removed 5 bases at V and 5 bases at J, with 9 bases between. The CDR3 has 12 amino acids. Germline assignment: CDR1 SGHAT and CDR2 FQNNGV. The CDR3 here is CASSPMGETQYF. The CDR3 DNA follows: TGTGCCAGCAGCCCCATGGGTGAGACCCAGTACTTC. Together with reference TRBV11-2 and TRBJ2-5, the CDR3 gives the full variable domain: EAGVAQSPRYKIIEKRQSVAFWCNPISGHATLYWYQQILGQGPKLLIQFQNNGVVDDSQLPKDRFSAERLKGVDSTLKIQPAKLEDSAVYLCASSPMGETQYFGPGTRLLVL.

This clonotype is large by share. The V call is TRBV5-4, the J call TRBJ2-5; D uncertain. From germline, CDR1 is SGHNT and CDR2 YYREEE (reference sequence). V was clipped by 6 bases and J by 0 bases, with 9 bases between them. The CDR3 sequence is 13 residues long. The CDR3 sequence: CASTTSHQETQYF. The CDR3 nucleotides read TGTGCCAGCACTACGAGCCACCAAGAGACCCAGTACTTC. Complete variable domain (other parts from reference TRBV5-4 and TRBJ2-5): ETGVTQSPTHLIKTRGQQVTLRCSSQSGHNTVSWYQQALGQGPQFIFQYYREEENGRGNFPPRFSGLQFPNYSSELNVNALELDDSALYLCASTTSHQETQYFGPGTRLLVL.